This TCR beta chain was documented in a study of CD8 T cells in ankylosing spondylitis. General study findings and limits: Certain motif variants had earlier been reported in reactive arthritis synovial fluid and blood. Characteristic, it appeared, of ankylosing spondylitis blood was a TCR beta motif of eight highly homologous variants. Researchers reportedly found disease-linked clones significantly enriched in matched ankylosing spondylitis synovial fluid.

Trimming pared 5 bases from V and 6 bases from J, leaving 16 bases between. The CDR3 spans 14 residues. Germline loops: CDR1 SEHNR, CDR2 FQNEAQ (reference sequence). About this clonotype: Its specificity is unknown.

With molecular barcodes, quantitative 5'-RACE was used to make the TCR beta libraries. TCRdb reprocessed the 5' RACE reads with MiXCR, giving one entry per CDR3 protein. The sample consists of about 160,000 distinct CDR3 sequences, around 45% of them appearing once. The V call is TRBV7-9, the J call TRBJ1-1, with unresolved D. Sequenced: synovial fluid, either unsorted or a sorted T cell fraction (not recorded which). This receptor was taken from a male donor with ankylosing spondylitis. The CDR3 DNA reads as TGTGCCAGCAGCCCTTCCGACCGTGAAGCTGAAGCTTTCTTT. Translated: CASSPSDREAEAFF. Variable domain in full (rest from reference TRBV7-9 and TRBJ1-1): DTGVSQNPRHKITKRGQNVTFRCDPISEHNRLYWYRQTLGQGPEFLTYFQNEAQLEKSRLLSDRFSAERPKGSFSTLEIQRTEQGDSAMYLCASSPSDREAEAFFGQGTRLTVV.